These 19 T cell receptor beta chains were all obtained from the same sample, sequenced in a study of blood T cell repertoires in COVID-19. TCRdb's table, derived via immunoSEQ multiplex PCR, lists solely in-frame clones and lacks some. The table records about 280,000 clones, around 90% of them present only once. Sequencing was done on a sample of PBMCs or T cells enriched from blood (not recorded which). These receptors all stem from a woman aged 40 to 50 who had recovered from COVID-19.

In its sample, this clone was seen once. V and J are TRBV3-1 (or the pseudogene TRBV3-2) and TRBJ2-7, with 12 bases fitting TRBD2. The CDR3 length is 19 residues. J gave up 2 bases and V 0 bases, and 11 bases lay outside the gene matches. Germline V gene sequence: CDR1 LGHDT, CDR2 YNNKEL (reference sequence). CDR3 amino acids: CASSQDGLAGGSPAYEQYF. CDR3 bases: TGTGCCAGCAGCCAAGATGGGCTAGCGGGAGGGTCCCCAGCCTACGAGCAGTACTTC.

This rearrangement joins TRBV6-5 to TRBJ2-2; D uncertain. Trimming left V 6 bases short and J 10 bases short, with 9 bases between. This CDR3 is 11 amino acids long. Germline assignment: CDR1 MNHEY and CDR2 SVGAGI. The CDR3 DNA is TGTGCCAGCAGCCCACAATTGGAGCTGTTTTTT. It specifies CASSPQLELFF.

The chain joins TRBV7-9 to TRBJ1-5; 7 bases fit TRBD1. Germline CDR1 and CDR2: SEHNR and FQNEAQ (reference sequence). CDR3 length: 15 amino acids. V lost 3 bases and J lost 4; bases outside the gene matches: 6. The chain's CDR3 is CASSLSGQPNQPQHF. The CDR3 nucleotides read TGTGCCAGCAGCTTGTCGGGACAGCCAAATCAGCCCCAGCATTTT.

The rearrangement links TRBV7-2 to TRBJ2-1, with 10 nucleotides matching TRBD2. There are 16 residues in the CDR3. The ends lost 3 bases at V and 3 bases at J; junction bases unmatched: 5. CDR1 is SGHTA and CDR2 is FQGNSA in the germline V gene. The CDR3 coding sequence is TGTGCCAGCAGCTTCGGGACTAGCGCGTTCTACAATGAGCAGTTCTTC. It specifies CASSFGTSAFYNEQFF.

The chain carries TRBV11-2 and TRBJ2-1, with 8 nucleotides matching TRBD2. The V gene's germline CDR1 is SGHAT and CDR2 FQNNGV. With 7 bases clipped from V and 4 bases from J, the junction kept 15 bases outside the gene matches. The CDR3 runs to 17 residues. CDR3 residues: CASTRYPTGRAYNEQFF. The CDR3 DNA follows: TGTGCCAGCACGCGTTACCCCACCGGGAGGGCATACAATGAGCAGTTCTTC.

J is TRBJ2-7 and V is TRBV4-3; 9 nucleotides line up with TRBD1. The CDR3 is 15 residues long. The V gene end was trimmed by 3 bases and the J gene end by 2 bases; junction bases not matched to a gene: 5. CDR1 and CDR2 from the germline V gene are LGHNA and YSLEER. This CDR3 is CASSQETGGPYEQYF. CDR3 DNA: TGCGCCAGCAGCCAGGAGACAGGGGGACCCTACGAGCAGTACTTC.

The J gene is TRBJ2-2, the V gene TRBV5-4; D gene uncertain. Germline values: CDR1 SGHNT, CDR2 YYREEE (reference sequence). The V end was cut by 4 bases, the J end by 1 base, with 8 bases between. The CDR3 has 14 residues. DNA for the CDR3: TGTGCCAGCAGCCCCCGACAGAACACCGGGGAGCTGTTTTTT. Its protein is CASSPRQNTGELFF.

The rearrangement links TRBV11-3 to TRBJ1-1; 7 bases are a match to TRBD1. Germline trimming cut 5 bases from V and 1 base from J; bases unmatched to any gene: 16. Germline V gives CDR1 SGHNT, CDR2 YENEEA. This CDR3 region has 18 residues. The CDR3 region is CASSPGQTGSKGNTEAFF. The CDR3 nucleotides are TGTGCCAGCAGCCCCGGCCAGACAGGGTCGAAGGGGAACACTGAAGCTTTCTTT.

CDR3 nucleotide sequence: TGTGCCAGCAGCTTAGAAGCTCGGACTAGCGGTTACAATGAGCAGTTCTTC. It yields the protein CASSLEARTSGYNEQFF. This chain links TRBV7-8 with TRBJ2-1; 10 bases fit TRBD2. The ends lost 1 base at V and 4 bases at J; junction bases unmatched: 7. Germline CDR1 SGHVS, CDR2 FQNEAQ. CDR3 length equals 17 residues.

The V call is TRBV2, the J call TRBJ2-5; TRBD1 matches at 7 bases. This CDR3 has 13 amino acids. V trimming: 5 bases; J trimming: 4 bases; junction bases outside the gene matches: 4. Germline V lookup: CDR1 SNHLY, CDR2 FYNNEI. This CDR3 reads CASSRDSGETQYF. As DNA, the CDR3 is TGTGCCAGCAGTCGGGACAGCGGAGAGACCCAGTACTTC.

This chain joins TRBV18 and TRBJ1-2, with TRBD1 as a possible D gene (6 bases). This CDR3 comprises 16 residues. CDR1 is KGHSH and CDR2 is LQKENI in the germline V gene. V dropped 2 bases and J dropped 5 bases, with 18 bases sitting between them. Written as DNA, the CDR3 is TGTGCCAGCTCACCAATAGGAGGACAGCCTGGGTATGGCTACACCTTC. It encodes CASSPIGGQPGYGYTF.

The chain has TRBV7-9 and TRBJ2-5; 7 nucleotides line up with TRBD1. The CDR3 length is 15 residues. In germline, CDR1 is SEHNR, CDR2 FQNEAQ (reference sequence). V lost 3 bases, J lost 0 bases, and 4 bases stayed unmatched. The CDR3 loop is CASSFWDRDQETQYF. CDR3 sequence (DNA): TGTGCCAGCAGCTTTTGGGACAGAGACCAAGAGACCCAGTACTTC.

The chain combines TRBV7-2 with TRBJ2-7, with a possible D match to TRBD2 (6 bases). CDR1 and CDR2 (germline): SGHTA, FQGNSA. V was cut by 1 base and J by 7 bases, with 11 bases left in between. This CDR3 has 13 amino acids. The CDR3 DNA is TGTGCCAGCAGCTTAGGTTTCGGGGGTGAGCAGTACTTC. This encodes CASSLGFGGEQYF.

The rearrangement joins TRBV18 to TRBJ2-1, with 11 bases that match TRBD2. Germline lookup yields CDR1 KGHSH and CDR2 LQKENI. The CDR3 is made up of 17 amino acids. Trimming cost V 0 bases and J 0 bases; bases outside gene matches: 1. Here the CDR3 reads CASSPPGLAVSYNEQFF. The CDR3 bases are TGTGCCAGCTCACCACCGGGACTAGCGGTCTCCTACAATGAGCAGTTCTTC.

The J gene is TRBJ2-5, the V gene TRBV7-2; the match to TRBD2 covers 12 bases. CDR1 and CDR2 (germline): SGHTA, FQGNSA. The CDR3 consists of 18 residues. With V trimmed by 5 bases and J by 1 base, 11 bases remained unmatched. In DNA, the CDR3 is TGTGCCAGCAGCCCAGGGGGGCTAGCGGGAGGGGGCCAAGAGACCCAGTACTTC. This encodes CASSPGGLAGGGQETQYF.

This clone was observed a handful of times. The J gene is TRBJ2-2, the V gene TRBV7-9; TRBD1 aligns across 9 bases. The CDR3 covers 15 residues. The germline CDR1 and CDR2 sequences are SEHNR and FQNEAQ (reference sequence). V lost 5 bases to trimming and J lost 7 bases; unmatched junction nucleotides: 8. CDR3 sequence reads: CASSLGTGRGGELFF. The CDR3 nucleotides are TGTGCCAGCAGCCTGGGGACAGGGCGTGGCGGGGAGCTGTTTTTT.

CDR3 in DNA: TGCAGCGTTGGAGCATCTAATGAGCAGTTCTTC. It is translated as CSVGASNEQFF. The V and J genes are TRBV29-1 and TRBJ2-1; D not resolved. V was shortened by 4 bases and J by 7 bases, with 8 bases between the two germline ends. The CDR3 extends over 11 amino acids. Germline CDR1 and CDR2: SQVTM and ANQGSEA.

V and J are TRBV4-2 and TRBJ2-7; 8 nucleotides line up with TRBD2. V lost 0 bases and J lost 2; bases outside the gene matches: 9. Germline-derived CDR1 and CDR2 are LGHNA and YNFKEQ. The length of the CDR3 is 17 residues. The CDR3 sequence is CASSQDIRGSGTYEQYF. CDR3 coding DNA: TGTGCCAGCAGCCAAGATATTCGGGGTAGCGGGACCTACGAGCAGTACTTC.

The CDR3 DNA is TGTGCCAGCAGTTTGGTCGGACAGGGATTCTACGAGCAGTACTTC. Translating it yields CASSLVGQGFYEQYF. The chain uses TRBV27 and TRBJ2-7, with 8 bases that match TRBD1. Looked up from germline, CDR1 is MNHEY and CDR2 is SMNVEV (reference sequence). The CDR3 is 15 amino acids. Trimming at V came to 3 bases and at J to 3 bases, leaving 7 bases not matched to a gene.